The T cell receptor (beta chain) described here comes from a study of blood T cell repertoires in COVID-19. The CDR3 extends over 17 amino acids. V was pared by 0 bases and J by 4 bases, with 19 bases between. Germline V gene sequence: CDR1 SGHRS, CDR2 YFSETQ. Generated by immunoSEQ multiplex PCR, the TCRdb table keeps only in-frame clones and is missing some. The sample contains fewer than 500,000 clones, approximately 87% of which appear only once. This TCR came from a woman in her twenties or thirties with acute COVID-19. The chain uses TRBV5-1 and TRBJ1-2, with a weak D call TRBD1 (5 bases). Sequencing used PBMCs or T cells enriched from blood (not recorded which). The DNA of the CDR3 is TGCGCCAGCAGCTTGGGGCCTCCGACAGCCGCAATCTATGGCTACACCTTC. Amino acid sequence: CASSLGPPTAAIYGYTF.